This note documents a single T cell receptor (beta chain) sequence. What it recognizes is unknown. A junction end diverges from the germline sequence, so it may reflect a read error. These data come from a study of cytomegalovirus exposure and HLA in healthy donors. General study findings and limits: Later analysis showed most CMV-associated TCR beta chains appearing HLA-restricted. The study recorded around 160 TCR beta chains that were cytomegalovirus-associated. Reported results showed that the classifier diagnosed cytomegalovirus status with high specificity and sensitivity.

Unrecorded immune exposure was likely among donors, who were nominally healthy when sampled. Germline values: CDR1 SSHAT, CDR2 FNYEAQ (reference sequence). The CDR3 sequence is 13 residues long. 60 Vbeta and 13 Jbeta primers were used in PCR. Profiled with immunoSEQ multiplex PCR; TCRdb holds only in-frame clones, not every one. The sample shows about 100,000 clones, around 74% of them seen only once. The rearrangement uses TRBV7-7 and TRBJ1-4; 8 bases align to TRBD1. Source material: PBMCs. The sequence was collected from a female donor in good health and CMV-seropositive. CDR3 amino acids: CASSLDRGEKLFF. The CDR3 region has the DNA TGTGCTAGCAGCTTAGACAGGGGTGAAAAACTGTTTTTT.